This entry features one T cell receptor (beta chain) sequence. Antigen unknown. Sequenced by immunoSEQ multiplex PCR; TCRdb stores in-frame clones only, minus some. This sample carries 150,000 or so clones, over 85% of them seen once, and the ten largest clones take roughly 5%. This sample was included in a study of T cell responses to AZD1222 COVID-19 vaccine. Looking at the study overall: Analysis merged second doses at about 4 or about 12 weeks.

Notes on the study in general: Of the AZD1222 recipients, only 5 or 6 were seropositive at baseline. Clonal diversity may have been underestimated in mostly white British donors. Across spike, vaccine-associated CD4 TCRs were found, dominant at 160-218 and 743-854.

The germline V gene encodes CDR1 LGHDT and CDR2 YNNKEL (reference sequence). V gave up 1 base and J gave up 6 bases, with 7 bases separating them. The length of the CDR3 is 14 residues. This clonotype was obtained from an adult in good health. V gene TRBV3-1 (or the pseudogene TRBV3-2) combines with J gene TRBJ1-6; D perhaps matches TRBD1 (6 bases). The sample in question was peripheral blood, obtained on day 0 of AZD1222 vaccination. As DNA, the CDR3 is TGTGCCAGCAGCCAAGTACAGGGTAATTCACCCCTCCACTTT. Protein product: CASSQVQGNSPLHF.